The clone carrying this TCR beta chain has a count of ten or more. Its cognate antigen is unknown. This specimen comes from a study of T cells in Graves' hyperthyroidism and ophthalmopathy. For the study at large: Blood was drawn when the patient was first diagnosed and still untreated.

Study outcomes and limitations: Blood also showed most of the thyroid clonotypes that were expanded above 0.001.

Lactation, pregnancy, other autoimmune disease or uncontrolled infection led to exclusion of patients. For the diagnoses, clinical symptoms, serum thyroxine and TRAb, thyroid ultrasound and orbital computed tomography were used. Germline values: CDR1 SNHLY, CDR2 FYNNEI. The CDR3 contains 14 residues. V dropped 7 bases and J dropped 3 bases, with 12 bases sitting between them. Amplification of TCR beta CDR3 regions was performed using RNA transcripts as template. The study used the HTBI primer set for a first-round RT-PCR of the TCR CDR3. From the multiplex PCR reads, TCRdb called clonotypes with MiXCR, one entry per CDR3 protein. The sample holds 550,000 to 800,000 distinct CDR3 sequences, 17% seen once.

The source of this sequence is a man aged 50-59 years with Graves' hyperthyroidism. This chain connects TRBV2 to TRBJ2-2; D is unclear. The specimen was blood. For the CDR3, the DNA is TGTGCCAGCATGGTCCTACCGGACACCGGGGAGCTGTTTTTT. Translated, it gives CASMVLPDTGELFF.